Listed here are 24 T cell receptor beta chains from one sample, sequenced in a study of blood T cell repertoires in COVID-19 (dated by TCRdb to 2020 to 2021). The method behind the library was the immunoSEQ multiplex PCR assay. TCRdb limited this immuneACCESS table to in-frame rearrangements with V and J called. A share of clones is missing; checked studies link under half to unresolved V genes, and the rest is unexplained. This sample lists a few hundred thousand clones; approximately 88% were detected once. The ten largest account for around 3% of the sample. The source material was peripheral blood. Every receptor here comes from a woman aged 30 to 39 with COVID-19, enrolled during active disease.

For the CDR3, the DNA is TGCGCCAGCGCAATGGACAGCGGTAGGAACACCGGGGAGCTGTTTTTT. It yields the protein CASAMDSGRNTGELFF. The chain recombines TRBV4-3 with TRBJ2-2, with D perhaps matching TRBD1 (6 bases). Germline CDR1 is LGHNA and CDR2 is YSLEER. This CDR3 has 16 residues. Between the trimmed V and J ends, which lost 8 bases and 1 base, there was a span of 17 bases.

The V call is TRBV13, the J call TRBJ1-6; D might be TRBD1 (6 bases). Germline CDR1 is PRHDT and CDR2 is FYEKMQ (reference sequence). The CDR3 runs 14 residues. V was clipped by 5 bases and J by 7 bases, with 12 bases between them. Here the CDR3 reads CASSIGTPNSPLHF. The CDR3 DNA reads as TGTGCCAGCAGCATCGGGACACCGAATTCACCCCTCCACTTT.

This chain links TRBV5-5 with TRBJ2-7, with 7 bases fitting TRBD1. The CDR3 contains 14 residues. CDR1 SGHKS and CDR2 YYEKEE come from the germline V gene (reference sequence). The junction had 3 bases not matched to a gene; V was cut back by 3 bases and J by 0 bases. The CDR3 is CASSSRQGSYEQYF. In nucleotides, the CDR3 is TGTGCCAGCAGCTCGAGACAGGGCTCCTACGAGCAGTACTTC.

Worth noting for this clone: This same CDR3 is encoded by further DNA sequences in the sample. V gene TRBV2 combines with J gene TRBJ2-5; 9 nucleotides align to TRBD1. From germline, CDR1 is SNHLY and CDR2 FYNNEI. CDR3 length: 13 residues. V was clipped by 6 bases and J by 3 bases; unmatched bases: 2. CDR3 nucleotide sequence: TGTGCCAGCAGGAGGGACAGGGAAGAGACCCAGTACTTC. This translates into CASRRDREETQYF.

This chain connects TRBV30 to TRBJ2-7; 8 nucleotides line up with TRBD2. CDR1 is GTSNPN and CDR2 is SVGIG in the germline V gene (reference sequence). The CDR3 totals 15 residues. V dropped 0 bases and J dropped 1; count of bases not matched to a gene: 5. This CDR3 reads CAWSVSGSGSYEQYV. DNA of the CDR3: TGTGCCTGGAGTGTAAGCGGGAGCGGGTCCTACGAGCAGTACGTC.

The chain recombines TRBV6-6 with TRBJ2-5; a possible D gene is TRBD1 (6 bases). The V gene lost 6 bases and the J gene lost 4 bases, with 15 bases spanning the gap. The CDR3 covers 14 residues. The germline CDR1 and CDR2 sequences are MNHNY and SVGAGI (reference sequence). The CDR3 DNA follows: TGTGCCAGCAGGAGAGGGGGAGTTGGAGAGACCCAGTACTTC. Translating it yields CASRRGGVGETQYF.

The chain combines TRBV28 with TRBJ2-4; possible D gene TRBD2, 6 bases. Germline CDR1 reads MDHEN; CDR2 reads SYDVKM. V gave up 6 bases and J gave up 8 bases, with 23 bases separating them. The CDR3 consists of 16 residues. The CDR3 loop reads CASRPIKWGVRDIQYF. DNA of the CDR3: TGTGCCAGCAGACCAATCAAATGGGGGGTTAGGGACATTCAGTACTTC.

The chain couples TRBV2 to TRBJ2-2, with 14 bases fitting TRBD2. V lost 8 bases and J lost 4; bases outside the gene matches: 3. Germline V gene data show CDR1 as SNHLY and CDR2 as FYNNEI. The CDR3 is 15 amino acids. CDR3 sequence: CASGGTSGSTGELFF. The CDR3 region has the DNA TGTGCCAGCGGCGGGACTAGCGGGAGCACCGGGGAGCTGTTTTTT.

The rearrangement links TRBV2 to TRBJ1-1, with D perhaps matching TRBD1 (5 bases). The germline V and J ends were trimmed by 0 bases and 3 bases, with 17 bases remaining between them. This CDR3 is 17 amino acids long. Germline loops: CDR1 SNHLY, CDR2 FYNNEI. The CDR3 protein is CASSEALRGLGDTEAFF. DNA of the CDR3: TGTGCCAGCAGTGAAGCGCTTCGGGGGTTGGGGGACACTGAAGCTTTCTTT. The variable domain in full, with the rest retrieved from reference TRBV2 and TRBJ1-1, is EPEVTQTPSHQVTQMGQEVILRCVPISNHLYFYWYRQILGQKVEFLVSFYNNEISEKSEIFDDQFSVERPDGSNFTLKIRSTKLEDSAMYFCASSEALRGLGDTEAFFGQGTRLTVV.

The CDR3 sequence: CASSRASGTEAFF. CDR3 in DNA: TGTGCCAGCAGTAGAGCCTCGGGCACTGAAGCTTTCTTT. V gene TRBV16 combines with J gene TRBJ1-1; D is ambiguous. The CDR3 is made up of 13 amino acids. V was cut by 6 bases and J by 4 bases, with 12 bases left in between. Germline lookup yields CDR1 KGHSY and CDR2 FQNENV.

CDR3 in DNA: TGTGCCAGCTCCCTCGGGGGGGCTCGACGGGAGACCCAGTACTTC. Its translation is CASSLGGARRETQYF. The rearrangement links TRBV7-2 to TRBJ2-5; TRBD2 agrees at 8 bases. There are 15 residues in the CDR3. The V and J ends lost 8 bases and 5 bases, in that order; junction bases with no gene match: 13. The germline V gene encodes CDR1 SGHTA and CDR2 FQGNSA.

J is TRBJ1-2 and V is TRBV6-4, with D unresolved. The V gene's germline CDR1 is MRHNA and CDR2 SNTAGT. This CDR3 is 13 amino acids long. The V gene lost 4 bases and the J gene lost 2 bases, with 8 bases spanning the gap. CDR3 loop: CASSGGGNYGYTF. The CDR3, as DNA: TGTGCCAGCAGTGGAGGCGGGAACTATGGCTACACCTTC.

CDR3 DNA: TGTGCCAGCAGTACGGCCGGGACAGGGGCCTATGGCTACACCTTC. Its translation is CASSTAGTGAYGYTF. This sequence joins TRBV27 and TRBJ1-2; 10 bases align to TRBD1. This CDR3 has 15 residues. The junction had 7 bases not matched to a gene; V was cut back by 5 bases and J by 4 bases. The germline CDR1 and CDR2 sequences are MNHEY and SMNVEV (reference sequence).

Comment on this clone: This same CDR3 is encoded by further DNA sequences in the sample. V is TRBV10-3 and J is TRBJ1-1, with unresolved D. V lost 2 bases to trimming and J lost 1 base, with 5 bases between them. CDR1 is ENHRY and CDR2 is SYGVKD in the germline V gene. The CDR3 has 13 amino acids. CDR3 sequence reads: CAISEGRNTEAFF. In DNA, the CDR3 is TGTGCCATCAGTGAGGGCCGGAACACTGAAGCTTTCTTT.

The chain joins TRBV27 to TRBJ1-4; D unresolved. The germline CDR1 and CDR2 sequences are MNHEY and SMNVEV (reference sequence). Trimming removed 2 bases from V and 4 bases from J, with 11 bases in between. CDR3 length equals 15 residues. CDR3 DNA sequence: TGTGCCAGCAGTTTAGCGGGCGACCATAATGAAAAACTGTTTTTT. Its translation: CASSLAGDHNEKLFF.

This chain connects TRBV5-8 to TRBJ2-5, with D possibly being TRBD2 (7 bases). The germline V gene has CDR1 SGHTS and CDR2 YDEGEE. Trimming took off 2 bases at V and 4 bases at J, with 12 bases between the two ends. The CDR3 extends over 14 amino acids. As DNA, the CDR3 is TGTGCCAGCAGCTTCGGGGGGCGAGGAGAGACCCAGTACTTC. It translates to CASSFGGRGETQYF.

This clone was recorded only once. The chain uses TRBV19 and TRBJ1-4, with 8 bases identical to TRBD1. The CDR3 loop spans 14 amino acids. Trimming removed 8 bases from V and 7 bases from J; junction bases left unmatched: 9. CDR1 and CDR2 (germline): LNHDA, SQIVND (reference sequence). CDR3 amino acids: CASRPGQVFEKLFF. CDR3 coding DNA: TGTGCCAGTCGGCCGGGACAGGTTTTTGAAAAACTGTTTTTT.

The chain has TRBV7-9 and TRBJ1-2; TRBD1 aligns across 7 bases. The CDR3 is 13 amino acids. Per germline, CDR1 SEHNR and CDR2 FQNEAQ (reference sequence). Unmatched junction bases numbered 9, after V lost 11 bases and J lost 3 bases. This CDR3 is CAHWQGEDYGYTF. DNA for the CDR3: TGTGCCCATTGGCAGGGGGAAGACTATGGCTACACCTTC.

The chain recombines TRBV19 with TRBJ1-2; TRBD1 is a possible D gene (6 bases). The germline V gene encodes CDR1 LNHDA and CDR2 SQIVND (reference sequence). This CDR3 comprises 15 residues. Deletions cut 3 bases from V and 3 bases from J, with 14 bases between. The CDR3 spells CASSIPRPGDYGYTF. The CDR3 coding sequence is TGTGCCAGTAGTATCCCCCGGCCAGGGGACTATGGCTACACCTTC. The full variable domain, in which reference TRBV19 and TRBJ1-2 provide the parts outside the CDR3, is DGGITQSPKYLFRKEGQNVTLSCEQNLNHDAMYWYRQDPGQGLRLIYYSQIVNDFQKGDIAEGYSVSREKKESFPLTVTSAQKNPTAFYLCASSIPRPGDYGYTFGSGTRLTVV.

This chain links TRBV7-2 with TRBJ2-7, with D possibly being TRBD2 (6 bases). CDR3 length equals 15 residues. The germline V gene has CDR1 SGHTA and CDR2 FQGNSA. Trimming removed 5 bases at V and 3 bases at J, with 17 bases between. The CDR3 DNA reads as TGTGCCAGCAGCCCTCCCGGAGGGATCTTCTACGAGCAGTACTTC. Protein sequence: CASSPPGGIFYEQYF.

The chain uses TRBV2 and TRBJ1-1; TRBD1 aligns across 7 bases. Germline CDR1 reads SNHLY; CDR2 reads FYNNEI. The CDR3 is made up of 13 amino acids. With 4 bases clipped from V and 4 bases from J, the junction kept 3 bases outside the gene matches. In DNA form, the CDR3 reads TGTGCCAGCAGTGTAGGGGGCGGCACTGAAGCTTTCTTT. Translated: CASSVGGGTEAFF.

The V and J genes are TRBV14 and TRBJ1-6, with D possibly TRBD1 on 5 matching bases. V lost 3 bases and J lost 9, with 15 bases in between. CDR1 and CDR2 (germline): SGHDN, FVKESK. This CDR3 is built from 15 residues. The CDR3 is CASSHSNGGGSPLHF. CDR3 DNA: TGTGCCAGCAGCCACTCCAATGGGGGGGGTTCACCCCTCCACTTT. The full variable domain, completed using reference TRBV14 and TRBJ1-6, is EAGVTQFPSHSVIEKGQTVTLRCDPISGHDNLYWYRRVMGKEIKFLLHFVKESKQDESGMPNNRFLAERTGGTYSTLKVQPAELEDSGVYFCASSHSNGGGSPLHFGNGTRLTVT.

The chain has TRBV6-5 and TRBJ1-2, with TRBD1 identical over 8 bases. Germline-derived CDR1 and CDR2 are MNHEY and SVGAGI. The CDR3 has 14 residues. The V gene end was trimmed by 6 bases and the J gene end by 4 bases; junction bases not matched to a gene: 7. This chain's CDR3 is CASRVGTGGYGYTF. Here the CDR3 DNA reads TGTGCCAGCAGAGTTGGGACAGGCGGCTATGGCTACACCTTC.

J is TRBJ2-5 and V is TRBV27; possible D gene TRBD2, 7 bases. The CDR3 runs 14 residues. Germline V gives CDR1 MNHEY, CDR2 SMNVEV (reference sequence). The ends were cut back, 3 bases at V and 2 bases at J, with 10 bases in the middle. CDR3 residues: CASSFAGAQETQYF. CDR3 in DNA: TGTGCCAGCAGTTTTGCGGGGGCGCAAGAGACCCAGTACTTC.